Below are 27 T cell receptor beta chains sequenced from a single sample in a study of shared clonotypes between healthy human individuals. Measured with immunoSEQ multiplex PCR; TCRdb has only the in-frame clones, and not every one. Of roughly 2 million clones in the sample, roughly 96% were seen once. The specimen was naive CD4+ T cells sorted from blood. Subset in this sample: CD45RA+ positively selected. The source is a man younger than 35 in good health.

V is TRBV11-2 and J is TRBJ1-4; D might be TRBD1 (5 bases). V was clipped by 6 bases and J by 8 bases, with 13 bases between them. CDR3 length equals 13 residues. Germline CDR1 reads SGHAT; CDR2 reads FQNNGV. The CDR3 is CASRKAGGEKLFF. CDR3 DNA sequence: TGTGCCAGCAGAAAAGCGGGGGGAGAAAAACTGTTTTTT.

The J gene is TRBJ1-3, the V gene TRBV7-9, with 9 bases fitting TRBD1. After removal of 0 bases from V and 3 bases from J, the junction contained 3 bases not matched to a gene. The CDR3 sequence is 16 residues long. Germline V CDR1 and CDR2: SEHNR, FQNEAQ (reference sequence). CDR3 sequence: CASSLARTGVGNTIYF. The CDR3 DNA is TGTGCCAGCAGCTTAGCCCGGACAGGGGTTGGAAACACCATATATTTT.

The chain carries TRBV11-2 and TRBJ2-1, with 8 bases that match TRBD2. Unmatched junction bases numbered 7, after V lost 6 bases and J lost 9 bases. Germline V gene lookup returns CDR1 SGHAT and CDR2 FQNNGV. CDR3 size: 13 residues. Here the CDR3 DNA reads TGTGCCAGCAGTTGGACTAGCATAGGTGAGCAGTTCTTC. The encoded protein is CASSWTSIGEQFF.

The V and J genes are TRBV27 and TRBJ1-6; a weak D match, TRBD1 (5 bases). The CDR3 is 14 residues long. CDR1 MNHEY and CDR2 SMNVEV come from the germline V gene (reference sequence). V lost 3 bases, J lost 7 bases, and 10 bases lay in between. CDR3 sequence (DNA): TGTGCCAGCAGTTTCGGGGGGGGGAATTCACCCCTCCACTTT. Encoded protein: CASSFGGGNSPLHF.

This clone was recorded once. The V and J genes are TRBV4-3 and TRBJ2-1, with D perhaps matching TRBD1 (5 bases). With 0 bases removed from V and 0 bases from J, the gap between germline ends came to 18 bases. The germline CDR1 and CDR2 sequences are LGHNA and YSLEER. There are 19 residues in the CDR3. CDR3 in DNA: TGCGCCAGCAGCCAAGATTGGGGCTCACCGGATCCCTCCTACAATGAGCAGTTCTTC. It translates to CASSQDWGSPDPSYNEQFF.

The rearrangement uses TRBV27 and TRBJ1-6, with 10 bases identical to TRBD1. Germline lookup yields CDR1 MNHEY and CDR2 SMNVEV (reference sequence). The CDR3 totals 17 residues. V dropped 3 bases and J dropped 7; count of bases not matched to a gene: 9. In nucleotides, the CDR3 is TGTGCCAGCAGTTTGGCTCCCGGGACAGGGGTAAATTCACCCCTCCACTTT. It specifies CASSLAPGTGVNSPLHF.

A few counts support this clone. The genes are TRBV6-5 and TRBJ1-1; 7 bases fit TRBD1. The CDR3 extends over 13 amino acids. V was clipped by 6 bases and J by 2 bases; unmatched bases: 3. The germline V gene encodes CDR1 MNHEY and CDR2 SVGAGI. CDR3 loop: CASRGQFNTEAFF. Here the CDR3 DNA reads TGTGCCAGCAGGGGACAGTTTAACACTGAAGCTTTCTTT.

V usage is TRBV7-2 and J usage is TRBJ2-3; 8 bases are shared with TRBD2. Trimming took 5 bases from V and 3 from J; bases not matched to a gene: 7. This CDR3 region has 15 residues. Germline CDR1 and CDR2: SGHTA and FQGNSA. Here the CDR3 DNA reads TGTGCCAGCAGCGCCGTGAGCGGGAGAACAGATACGCAGTATTTT. Its protein is CASSAVSGRTDTQYF.

This clone was observed at least ten times. The V and J genes are TRBV19 and TRBJ1-1, with TRBD1 matching over 8 bases. Germline V gene sequence: CDR1 LNHDA, CDR2 SQIVND (reference sequence). The ends lost 5 bases at V and 4 bases at J; junction bases unmatched: 3. The CDR3 extends over 13 amino acids. The CDR3 protein is CASSHRGITEAFF. CDR3 nucleotides: TGTGCCAGTAGTCACAGGGGGATCACTGAAGCTTTCTTT.

The V gene is TRBV7-8, the J gene TRBJ2-5, with a possible D match to TRBD2 (5 bases). CDR1 and CDR2 from the germline V gene are SGHVS and FQNEAQ. This CDR3 spans 15 amino acids. V was trimmed by 0 bases and J by 4 bases, leaving 12 bases between them. The CDR3 is CASSLATGFGETQYF. The CDR3 coding sequence is TGTGCCAGCAGCTTAGCGACGGGATTCGGAGAGACCCAGTACTTC.

The chain is built from TRBV5-1 and TRBJ2-3, with D perhaps being TRBD1 or TRBD2 (5 bases each). V was pared by 7 bases and J by 5 bases, with 14 bases between. This CDR3 has 13 amino acids. Germline V CDR1 and CDR2: SGHRS, YFSETQ. CDR3 nucleotide sequence: TGCGCCAGCGGGGACCGGTCGGTAGATACGCAGTATTTT. Its translation is CASGDRSVDTQYF. The entire variable domain, with the rest obtained from reference TRBV5-1 and TRBJ2-3, is as follows: KAGVTQTPRYLIKTRGQQVTLSCSPISGHRSVSWYQQTPGQGLQFLFEYFSETQRNKGNFPGRFSGRQFSNSRSEMNVSTLELGDSALYLCASGDRSVDTQYFGPGTRLTVL.

For this clone: Other DNA sequences of this sample code for an identical CDR3. The chain couples TRBV6-5 to TRBJ1-2; 9 bases align to TRBD1. V dropped 5 bases and J dropped 3; count of bases not matched to a gene: 1. CDR1 and CDR2 (germline): MNHEY, SVGAGI. The CDR3 length is 13 residues. The CDR3 loop reads CASSRQGDYGYTF. The CDR3 nucleotides read TGTGCCAGCAGTAGACAGGGGGACTATGGCTACACCTTC.

The chain is built from TRBV10-3 and TRBJ1-2, with a possible D match to TRBD1 (6 bases). The V and J ends lost 2 bases and 8 bases respectively, with 12 bases between them. The CDR3 loop spans 13 amino acids. Germline-derived CDR1 and CDR2 are ENHRY and SYGVKD. The CDR3 DNA sequence: TGTGCCATCAGTGAGGCAGGGGCGCCCGGCTACACCTTC. Amino acids: CAISEAGAPGYTF.

The chain couples TRBV5-3 to TRBJ2-7, with D possibly being TRBD2 (10 bases). TRBV5-3 is known as an ORF, though its function is uncertain. The CDR3 runs 19 residues. V was pared by 4 bases and J by 6 bases, with 32 bases between. CDR3 sequence: CARSGGDRVSSGSYCEQYF. The DNA of the CDR3 is TGTGCCAGAAGCGGAGGGGACAGGGTATCTAGCGGGAGTTACTGCGAGCAGTACTTC.

The V gene is TRBV11-3, the J gene TRBJ2-3, with D tentatively TRBD2 (6 bases). The V gene lost 3 bases and the J gene lost 2 bases, with 15 bases spanning the gap. This CDR3 region has 16 residues. Germline V gives CDR1 SGHNT, CDR2 YENEEA. The chain's CDR3 is CASSLGERLDTDTQYF. The CDR3 DNA reads TGTGCCAGCAGCTTGGGGGAGCGACTAGACACAGATACGCAGTATTTT. The full variable domain, completed using reference TRBV11-3 and TRBJ2-3, is EAGVVQSPRYKIIEKKQPVAFWCNPISGHNTLYWYLQNLGQGPELLIRYENEEAVDDSQLPKDRFSAERLKGVDSTLKIQPAELGDSAVYLCASSLGERLDTDTQYFGPGTRLTVL.

This chain connects TRBV12-5 to TRBJ2-7, with 9 positions matching TRBD1. The V segment lost 1 base and the J segment 2 bases; nucleotides outside the gene matches: 12. Germline V lookup: CDR1 LGHNT, CDR2 FRNRAP. The CDR3 length is 18 residues. CDR3 protein: CASGLGGKTGTGTYEQYF. For the CDR3, the DNA is TGTGCTAGTGGTTTGGGGGGAAAGACCGGGACAGGGACCTACGAGCAGTACTTC.

In its sample, this clone was seen once. V is TRBV4-3 and J is TRBJ2-2, with D possibly matching TRBD2 (5 bases). With 4 bases removed from V and 6 bases from J, the gap between germline ends came to 15 bases. Per germline, CDR1 LGHNA and CDR2 YSLEER. The CDR3 runs 15 residues. The DNA for the CDR3 is TGCGCCAGCAGCCGTGATGTTGGTAGCGCCGGGGAGCTGTTTTTT. It specifies CASSRDVGSAGELFF.

The genes are TRBV6-8 and TRBJ2-1; 9 bases fit TRBD2. The V and J ends lost 5 bases and 1 base, in that order; junction bases with no gene match: 21. The CDR3 is 21 residues long. Germline V gene sequence: CDR1 MNHGY, CDR2 SAAAGT. The CDR3 DNA sequence: TGTGCCAGCAGTCCTTACGTGACTAGCGGCACCTTTCTCCCTTCCTACAATGAGCAGTTCTTC. This gives the protein CASSPYVTSGTFLPSYNEQFF.

Regarding this clone: In the same sample, other DNA sequences code for this CDR3. The chain joins TRBV4-1 to TRBJ2-7; D is perhaps TRBD1 or TRBD2 (5 bases each). With 3 bases removed from V and 2 bases from J, the gap between germline ends came to 11 bases. The length of the CDR3 is 14 residues. In germline, CDR1 is MGHRA, CDR2 YSYEKL. Here the CDR3 reads CASSQPGTAYEQYF. The CDR3 DNA reads as TGCGCCAGCAGCCAGCCGGGGACGGCCTACGAGCAGTACTTC.

The chain employs TRBV5-4 and TRBJ1-1; TRBD1 aligns across 8 bases. V lost 3 bases and J lost 0; bases outside the gene matches: 4. Germline CDR1 reads SGHNT; CDR2 reads YYREEE (reference sequence). CDR3 length equals 15 residues. CDR3 in amino acids: CASSSGGLMNTEAFF. CDR3 DNA: TGTGCCAGCAGCTCAGGGGGCCTTATGAACACTGAAGCTTTCTTT.

This chain uses TRBV2 with TRBJ1-1; TRBD1 is a possible D gene (5 bases). The V gene's germline CDR1 is SNHLY and CDR2 FYNNEI. V was cut by 3 bases and J by 0 bases, with 11 bases left in between. CDR3 length: 15 residues. Written as DNA, the CDR3 is TGTGCCAGCAGTGAGACAAGGGGTCTGAACACTGAAGCTTTCTTT. Protein product: CASSETRGLNTEAFF.

The V and J genes are TRBV5-1 and TRBJ1-1, with D hard to call. This CDR3 region has 13 residues. The germline V and J ends were trimmed by 4 bases and 0 bases, with 7 bases remaining between them. Germline lookup yields CDR1 SGHRS and CDR2 YFSETQ. CDR3 residues: CASSNVLNTEAFF. The CDR3, as DNA: TGCGCCAGCAGCAACGTTTTGAACACTGAAGCTTTCTTT.

The chain couples TRBV27 to TRBJ2-1, with D perhaps being TRBD1 or TRBD2 (5 bases each). V was trimmed by 5 bases and J by 2 bases, leaving 25 bases between them. Germline loops: CDR1 MNHEY, CDR2 SMNVEV (reference sequence). The length of the CDR3 is 19 residues. CDR3 region: CASSLPLRTGPLAYNEQFF. The CDR3 DNA is TGTGCCAGCAGTCTACCTCTACGAACGGGGCCACTAGCCTACAATGAGCAGTTCTTC.

This clone was seen once. The chain joins TRBV5-6 to TRBJ2-1; D unresolved. CDR3 size: 18 residues. Deletions cut 4 bases from V and 0 bases from J, with 20 bases between. Germline V gene sequence: CDR1 SGHDT, CDR2 YYEEEE. The CDR3 region is CASSPYPEARSSYNEQFF. CDR3 coding DNA: TGTGCCAGCAGCCCCTACCCCGAAGCCAGGAGCTCCTACAATGAGCAGTTCTTC.

V and J are TRBV20-1 and TRBJ1-2; TRBD1 is a possible D gene (6 bases). The V end lost 3 bases, the J end lost 8 bases, and 10 bases lay between the germline ends. Germline CDR1 reads DFQATT; CDR2 reads SNEGSKA (reference sequence). This CDR3 has 11 residues. The CDR3 loop is CSASLGQGYTF. CDR3 sequence (DNA): TGCAGTGCTAGCTTGGGACAAGGCTACACCTTC.

The rearrangement links TRBV14 to TRBJ2-1; tentative D call: TRBD1 (6 bases). CDR1 and CDR2 (germline): SGHDN, FVKESK. V lost 8 bases and J lost 0, with 11 bases in between. The CDR3 is 14 residues long. CDR3 residues: CASGTSGSYNEQFF. Here the CDR3 DNA reads TGTGCCAGCGGGACATCGGGCTCCTACAATGAGCAGTTCTTC. The full variable domain, completed using reference TRBV14 and TRBJ2-1, is EAGVTQFPSHSVIEKGQTVTLRCDPISGHDNLYWYRRVMGKEIKFLLHFVKESKQDESGMPNNRFLAERTGGTYSTLKVQPAELEDSGVYFCASGTSGSYNEQFFGPGTRLTVL.

CDR3 coding DNA: TGTGCCAGCAACCCCCTAGGAACAGGGAAGGAAGGCTTCGGTTATGGCTACACCTTC. Translation gives CASNPLGTGKEGFGYGYTF. V usage is TRBV28 and J usage is TRBJ1-2; D is perhaps TRBD1 (6 bases). Germline V gives CDR1 MDHEN, CDR2 SYDVKM. Deletions cut 7 bases from V and 5 bases from J, with 32 bases between. This CDR3 region has 19 residues.